This is a list of T cell receptor beta chains from one sample in a study of cytomegalovirus exposure and HLA in healthy donors. Generated by immunoSEQ multiplex PCR, the TCRdb table keeps only in-frame clones and is missing some. The table includes roughly 200,000 clones, around 77% detected once. The sample consisted of PBMCs. These receptors were taken from a man younger than 45 in good health and CMV-seronegative. The CDR3 runs from the conserved cysteine through the conserved F or W. Fields, in order: CDR3 protein, CDR3 DNA, D gene, J gene, clone size, V gene. D genes are given only for firm matches. Expanded clones are given a class, and other clones once, few, many or no size at all.

CDR3 protein: CASSESGGSSYNEQFF; CDR3 DNA: TGTGCCAGCAGTGAGAGCGGGGGCAGCTCCTACAATGAGCAGTTCTTC; D gene: TRBD2; J gene: TRBJ2-1; clone size: .; V gene: TRBV6-4
CDR3 protein: CASSFRTGGNTEAFF; CDR3 DNA: TGTGCCAGCAGCTTCCGGACAGGTGGAAATACTGAAGCTTTCTTT; D gene: TRBD1; J gene: TRBJ1-1; clone size: .; V gene: TRBV5-4
CDR3 protein: CASSIGASLNTGELFF; CDR3 DNA: TGTGCCAGTAGTATAGGGGCCAGTTTGAACACCGGGGAGCTGTTTTTT; D gene: .; J gene: TRBJ2-2; clone size: .; V gene: TRBV19
CDR3 protein: CASTSGGGTLFSGANVLTF; CDR3 DNA: TGTGCCAGCACTTCTGGAGGTGGAACGCTTTTCTCTGGGGCCAACGTCCTGACTTTC; D gene: .; J gene: TRBJ2-6; clone size: .; V gene: TRBV28
CDR3 protein: CASSKWSGRVQETQYF; CDR3 DNA: TGTGCCAGCAGCAAATGGAGCGGGAGGGTTCAAGAGACCCAGTACTTC; D gene: .; J gene: TRBJ2-5; clone size: .; V gene: TRBV21-1
CDR3 protein: CAWSSSGDTQYF; CDR3 DNA: TGTGCCTGGAGTTCTAGCGGGGATACGCAGTATTTT; D gene: TRBD2; J gene: TRBJ2-3; clone size: .; V gene: TRBV30
CDR3 protein: CSVRGTSDTHSGANVLTF; CDR3 DNA: TGCAGCGTCCGAGGGACTTCAGATACCCACTCTGGGGCCAACGTCCTGACTTTC; D gene: .; J gene: TRBJ2-6; clone size: .; V gene: TRBV29-1
CDR3 protein: CAWAFVQGAGYGYTF; CDR3 DNA: TGTGCCTGGGCCTTCGTGCAGGGGGCTGGCTATGGCTACACCTTC; D gene: TRBD1; J gene: TRBJ1-2; clone size: .; V gene: TRBV30
CDR3 protein: CASSGTAYEQYF; CDR3 DNA: TGTGCCAGCAGTGGGACAGCCTACGAGCAGTACTTC; D gene: TRBD1; J gene: TRBJ2-7; clone size: .; V gene: TRBV6-6
CDR3 protein: CAWKPWVEYSPLHF; CDR3 DNA: TGTGCCTGGAAACCTTGGGTGGAGTATTCACCCCTCCACTTT; D gene: .; J gene: TRBJ1-6; clone size: few; V gene: TRBV30
CDR3 protein: CASSVGTGAIYNEQFF; CDR3 DNA: TGTGCCAGCAGCGTGGGGACGGGAGCCATCTACAATGAGCAGTTCTTC; D gene: .; J gene: TRBJ2-1; clone size: once; V gene: TRBV5-6
CDR3 protein: CASSQDSGMGELFF; CDR3 DNA: TGTGCCAGTAGTCAGGACAGTGGTATGGGGGAGCTGTTTTTT; D gene: .; J gene: TRBJ2-2; clone size: .; V gene: TRBV19
CDR3 protein: CASSLNRGVAYEQYF; CDR3 DNA: TGCGCCAGCAGCTTGAACAGGGGAGTCGCCTACGAGCAGTACTTC; D gene: TRBD1; J gene: TRBJ2-7; clone size: .; V gene: TRBV5-1
CDR3 protein: CASSQDLLAGGFGAQYF; CDR3 DNA: TGCGCCAGCAGCCAAGATTTACTAGCGGGAGGGTTCGGAGCGCAGTACTTC; D gene: TRBD2; J gene: TRBJ2-7; clone size: .; V gene: TRBV4-1
CDR3 protein: CAISEKLGSYEQYF; CDR3 DNA: TGTGCCATCAGTGAGAAACTCGGCTCCTACGAGCAGTACTTC; D gene: .; J gene: TRBJ2-7; clone size: .; V gene: TRBV10-3
CDR3 protein: CASSVLPGIETQYF; CDR3 DNA: TGTGCCAGCAGCGTACTGCCGGGAATAGAGACCCAGTACTTC; D gene: .; J gene: TRBJ2-5; clone size: .; V gene: TRBV9
CDR3 protein: CASSQEDRGVHEQFF; CDR3 DNA: TGCGCCAGCAGCCAAGAGGACAGGGGGGTTCATGAGCAGTTCTTC; D gene: TRBD1; J gene: TRBJ2-1; clone size: few; V gene: TRBV4-1
CDR3 protein: CASRTGFIIGETQYF; CDR3 DNA: TGTGCCAGCAGGACCGGGTTTATAATCGGGGAGACCCAGTACTTC; D gene: .; J gene: TRBJ2-5; clone size: few; V gene: TRBV2
CDR3 protein: CASSRTGTGDSPLHF; CDR3 DNA: TGTGCCAGCAGTCGGACCGGGACAGGGGATTCACCCCTCCACTTT; D gene: TRBD1; J gene: TRBJ1-6; clone size: few; V gene: TRBV27
CDR3 protein: CASSYPGQRGSYEQYF; CDR3 DNA: TGTGCCAGCAGTTATCCGGGACAGCGGGGGTCCTACGAGCAGTACTTC; D gene: .; J gene: TRBJ2-7; clone size: once; V gene: TRBV25-1
CDR3 protein: CASRRLAGVYNEQFF; CDR3 DNA: TGTGCCAGTAGGAGACTAGCGGGGGTCTACAATGAGCAGTTCTTC; D gene: TRBD2; J gene: TRBJ2-1; clone size: .; V gene: TRBV19
CDR3 protein: CASSGGRGPGDYEQYF; CDR3 DNA: TGTGCCAGCAGCGGAGGGAGGGGTCCGGGCGACTACGAGCAGTACTTC; D gene: TRBD2; J gene: TRBJ2-7; clone size: .; V gene: TRBV25-1
CDR3 protein: CASSPLQGADGTEAFF; CDR3 DNA: TGTGCCAGCTCACCACTTCAGGGGGCCGATGGCACTGAAGCTTTCTTT; D gene: TRBD1; J gene: TRBJ1-1; clone size: .; V gene: TRBV18
CDR3 protein: CASSLLSYEQYF; CDR3 DNA: TGTGCCAGCAGTCTCCTATCCTACGAGCAGTACTTC; D gene: .; J gene: TRBJ2-7; clone size: .; V gene: TRBV28
CDR3 protein: CASSPSGTLGNTIYF; CDR3 DNA: TGCGCCAGCAGCCCCAGCGGGACACTCGGAAACACCATATATTTT; D gene: .; J gene: TRBJ1-3; clone size: once; V gene: TRBV4-1
CDR3 protein: CASSYVTGGYTEAFF; CDR3 DNA: TGTGCCAGCAGTTACGTGACAGGGGGATACACTGAAGCTTTCTTT; D gene: TRBD1; J gene: TRBJ1-1; clone size: .; V gene: TRBV6-6
CDR3 protein: CASSIHPSGGTKNIQYF; CDR3 DNA: TGTGCCAGTAGTATTCATCCTAGCGGGGGGACCAAAAACATTCAGTACTTC; D gene: TRBD2; J gene: TRBJ2-4; clone size: .; V gene: TRBV19
CDR3 protein: CASKTDRVGQETQYF; CDR3 DNA: TGTGCCAGCAAGACGGACAGGGTCGGGCAAGAGACCCAGTACTTC; D gene: TRBD1; J gene: TRBJ2-5; clone size: .; V gene: TRBV2
CDR3 protein: CASSRGTASGTGFYEQYF; CDR3 DNA: TGTGCCAGCAGCCGAGGGACGGCTTCGGGGACAGGGTTTTACGAGCAGTACTTC; D gene: TRBD1; J gene: TRBJ2-7; clone size: .; V gene: TRBV11-2
CDR3 protein: CASSPPGTSSEQFF; CDR3 DNA: TGCGCCAGCAGCCCACCCGGGACTAGCTCCGAGCAGTTCTTC; D gene: TRBD2; J gene: TRBJ2-1; clone size: .; V gene: TRBV5-1
CDR3 protein: CASSLGQGFNEKLFF; CDR3 DNA: TGTGCCAGCAGCTTGGGACAGGGCTTTAATGAAAAACTGTTTTTT; D gene: TRBD1; J gene: TRBJ1-4; clone size: .; V gene: TRBV7-9
CDR3 protein: CASRTSGTSTDTQYF; CDR3 DNA: TGCGCCAGCAGAACGAGCGGAACTAGCACAGATACGCAGTATTTT; D gene: .; J gene: TRBJ2-3; clone size: .; V gene: TRBV5-1
CDR3 protein: CASNRAGGETQYF; CDR3 DNA: TGTGCCAGCAACAGGGCGGGTGGAGAGACCCAGTACTTC; D gene: .; J gene: TRBJ2-5; clone size: .; V gene: TRBV2
CDR3 protein: CASSLAPSGSVEQFF; CDR3 DNA: TGTGCCAGCAGCTTAGCGCCTAGCGGGAGTGTTGAGCAGTTCTTC; D gene: TRBD2; J gene: TRBJ2-1; clone size: .; V gene: TRBV7-9
CDR3 protein: CASSFDRGHEKLFF; CDR3 DNA: TGTGCCAGCAGTTTTGACAGGGGGCATGAAAAACTGTTTTTT; D gene: TRBD1; J gene: TRBJ1-4; clone size: .; V gene: TRBV28
CDR3 protein: CASSSIRTSGSFQQFF; CDR3 DNA: TGTGCCAGCAGTTCAATCAGGACTAGCGGGAGCTTTCAGCAGTTCTTC; D gene: TRBD2; J gene: TRBJ2-1; clone size: .; V gene: TRBV27
CDR3 protein: CASSSGTSYYNEQFF; CDR3 DNA: TGTGCCAGCAGTTCGGGGACATCCTACTACAATGAGCAGTTCTTC; D gene: .; J gene: TRBJ2-1; clone size: .; V gene: TRBV28
CDR3 protein: CADVDRGVGTIYF; CDR3 DNA: TGTGCCGACGTGGACAGGGGAGTAGGTACCATATATTTT; D gene: TRBD1; J gene: TRBJ1-3; clone size: .; V gene: TRBV2
CDR3 protein: CASSLDLAPGVHEQYF; CDR3 DNA: TGTGCCAGCAGCTTAGACCTAGCGCCGGGGGTCCACGAGCAGTACTTC; D gene: .; J gene: TRBJ2-7; clone size: .; V gene: TRBV11-2
CDR3 protein: CASSLPSGRALSYNEQFF; CDR3 DNA: TGTGCCAGCAGCTTGCCTAGCGGGAGGGCCCTTTCCTACAATGAGCAGTTCTTC; D gene: TRBD2; J gene: TRBJ2-1; clone size: .; V gene: TRBV5-5
CDR3 protein: CASSPATSGSTDTQYF; CDR3 DNA: TGTGCCAGCAGCCCTGCGACTAGCGGGAGCACAGATACGCAGTATTTT; D gene: TRBD2; J gene: TRBJ2-3; clone size: .; V gene: TRBV13
CDR3 protein: CASSSLGSGGNEQFF; CDR3 DNA: TGTGCCAGCAGCTCTCTCGGATCGGGGGGCAATGAGCAGTTCTTC; D gene: TRBD2; J gene: TRBJ2-1; clone size: .; V gene: TRBV7-9
CDR3 protein: CASSAGGPYEQYF; CDR3 DNA: TGTGCCAGCAGCGCGGGAGGGCCGTACGAGCAGTACTTC; D gene: TRBD2; J gene: TRBJ2-7; clone size: .; V gene: TRBV7-9
CDR3 protein: CASSLGVAGVEETQYF; CDR3 DNA: TGTGCCAGCAGCTTAGGCGTAGCGGGAGTGGAAGAGACCCAGTACTTC; D gene: TRBD2; J gene: TRBJ2-5; clone size: .; V gene: TRBV11-2
CDR3 protein: CASSSNTDTQYF; CDR3 DNA: TGCGCCAGCAGCTCAAACACAGATACGCAGTATTTT; D gene: .; J gene: TRBJ2-3; clone size: few; V gene: TRBV5-1
CDR3 protein: CASSLLSGGQGNEQFF; CDR3 DNA: TGTGCCAGCAGTTTATTATCGGGAGGGCAAGGGAATGAGCAGTTCTTC; D gene: TRBD2; J gene: TRBJ2-1; clone size: few; V gene: TRBV27
CDR3 protein: CASSGGEGVYGYTF; CDR3 DNA: TGTGCCAGCAGTGGGGGGGAGGGTGTATATGGCTACACCTTC; D gene: .; J gene: TRBJ1-2; clone size: .; V gene: TRBV25-1
CDR3 protein: CASRQNPYEQYF; CDR3 DNA: TGTGCCAGCCGACAGAACCCCTACGAGCAGTACTTC; D gene: .; J gene: TRBJ2-7; clone size: .; V gene: TRBV6-1
CDR3 protein: CASSSRPGMSYNEQFF; CDR3 DNA: TGTGCCAGCAGTTCCCGACCAGGGATGTCCTACAATGAGCAGTTCTTC; D gene: .; J gene: TRBJ2-1; clone size: .; V gene: TRBV28
CDR3 protein: CASSLGLAGGYQETQYF; CDR3 DNA: TGTGCCAGCAGCCTTGGACTAGCGGGAGGTTACCAAGAGACCCAGTACTTC; D gene: TRBD2; J gene: TRBJ2-5; clone size: .; V gene: TRBV7-3
CDR3 protein: CASTEGNQPQHF; CDR3 DNA: TGTGCCAGCACCGAGGGCAATCAGCCCCAGCATTTT; D gene: .; J gene: TRBJ1-5; clone size: .; V gene: TRBV2
CDR3 protein: CAWSEGLYNEQFF; CDR3 DNA: TGTGCCTGGAGTGAGGGACTTTACAATGAGCAGTTCTTC; D gene: .; J gene: TRBJ2-1; clone size: .; V gene: TRBV30
CDR3 protein: CASSLAQGSGGYTF; CDR3 DNA: TGCGCCAGCAGCTTGGCACAGGGGAGCGGTGGCTACACCTTC; D gene: TRBD1; J gene: TRBJ1-2; clone size: .; V gene: TRBV5-1
CDR3 protein: CASSQVDQQRNSPLHF; CDR3 DNA: TGCGCCAGCAGCCAAGTTGATCAGCAGCGGAATTCACCCCTCCACTTT; D gene: .; J gene: TRBJ1-6; clone size: .; V gene: TRBV4-1
CDR3 protein: CASSLTSGSWFPQYEQYF; CDR3 DNA: TGTGCCAGCAGCTTGACTAGCGGGAGTTGGTTCCCACAGTACGAGCAGTACTTC; D gene: TRBD2; J gene: TRBJ2-7; clone size: .; V gene: TRBV7-2
CDR3 protein: CASSPHTEYTQYF; CDR3 DNA: TGTGCCAGCAGCCCACACACAGAATATACGCAGTATTTT; D gene: .; J gene: TRBJ2-3; clone size: .; V gene: TRBV7-3
CDR3 protein: CASSVPKLAGEGDTQYF; CDR3 DNA: TGTGCCAGCAGCGTCCCGAAACTAGCGGGAGAGGGGGATACGCAGTATTTT; D gene: TRBD2; J gene: TRBJ2-3; clone size: .; V gene: TRBV9